Each of the 21 T cell receptor beta chains below was sequenced from the same sample in a study of control samples from healthy donors and cancer patients. Clones were read by immunoSEQ multiplex PCR, and TCRdb kept only the in-frame ones, dropping some. The data hold 98,000 or so clones, with almost 85% observed a single time. Sequenced material: blood. These TCRs come from a man between 18 and 35 years old in good health.

The chain is built from TRBV28 and TRBJ1-5; D ambiguous. Germline V gene lookup returns CDR1 MDHEN and CDR2 SYDVKM. The CDR3 extends over 12 amino acids. V was pared by 3 bases and J by 6 bases, with 6 bases between. This CDR3 is CASSFHRQPQHF. The CDR3 DNA follows: TGTGCCAGCAGTTTTCACCGTCAGCCCCAGCATTTT.

This chain uses TRBV10-3 with TRBJ2-7, with 7 bases fitting TRBD1. Germline assignment: CDR1 ENHRY and CDR2 SYGVKD. V trimming: 7 bases; J trimming: 2 bases; junction bases outside the gene matches: 5. The CDR3 consists of 13 residues. This CDR3 reads CAIMGTATYEQYF. The CDR3 DNA sequence: TGTGCCATCATGGGGACAGCCACCTACGAGCAGTACTTC.

This chain connects TRBV6-2 or TRBV6-3 to TRBJ2-7, with D possibly matching TRBD1 (6 bases). From germline, CDR1 is MNHEY and CDR2 SVGEGT. The V end was cut by 5 bases, the J end by 4 bases, with 12 bases between. CDR3 size: 13 residues. The DNA of the CDR3 is TGTGCCAGCAGTGGGACACCGCCTTACGAGCAGTACTTC. Amino acids: CASSGTPPYEQYF.

For this clone: Germline and junction disagree at one end, which may indicate a read error. The J gene is TRBJ2-7, the V gene TRBV10-3; D unclear. The CDR3 extends over 12 amino acids. The germline CDR1 and CDR2 sequences are ENHRY and SYGVKD. The CDR3 region is CAISQSSYEQYF. The CDR3 DNA follows: TGTGCCATCAGTCAGTCGAGCTACGAGCAGTACTTC.

The chain uses TRBV19 and TRBJ1-2; TRBD1 matches 7 bases. Germline CDR1 and CDR2: LNHDA and SQIVND (reference sequence). V lost 7 bases to trimming and J lost 0 bases; unmatched junction nucleotides: 8. The CDR3 loop spans 15 amino acids. CDR3 coding DNA: TGTGCCAGTATGACGACAGGGCCCTCTAACTATGGCTACACCTTC. This sequence encodes CASMTTGPSNYGYTF.

The chain is built from TRBV10-3 and TRBJ2-2; D tentatively fits TRBD1 or TRBD2 (5 bases each). V shed 5 bases and J shed 6 bases, with 19 bases lying between them. Germline-derived CDR1 and CDR2 are ENHRY and SYGVKD. The CDR3 sequence is 16 residues long. The CDR3 region is CAISSPKGERSGELFF. The CDR3 region has the DNA TGTGCCATCAGTAGTCCGAAAGGGGAGAGATCCGGGGAGCTGTTTTTT.

The rearrangement uses TRBV7-8 and TRBJ1-2, with D possibly being TRBD1 (5 bases). Germline CDR1 and CDR2: SGHVS and FQNEAQ. V was shortened by 4 bases and J by 5 bases, with 11 bases between the two germline ends. CDR3 size: 13 residues. The DNA for the CDR3 is TGTGCCAGCAGCTCGGGACCGCAATATGGCTACACCTTC. Its protein product is CASSSGPQYGYTF.

In its sample, this clone was seen once. The rearrangement joins TRBV5-1 to TRBJ2-3; D is possibly TRBD2 (6 bases). Between the trimmed V and J ends, which lost 5 bases and 2 bases, there was a span of 15 bases. The CDR3 length is 15 residues. The V gene's germline CDR1 is SGHRS and CDR2 YFSETQ. The chain's CDR3 is CASRAGLPITDTQYF. The CDR3 bases are TGCGCCAGCAGGGCAGGACTACCCATCACAGATACGCAGTATTTT.

This chain connects TRBV9 to TRBJ1-2, with D hard to call. The germline gives CDR1 SGDLS, CDR2 YYNGEE. Between the trimmed V and J ends, which lost 4 bases and 2 bases, there was a span of 21 bases. This CDR3 spans 17 amino acids. CDR3: CASSRVLEASLNYGYTF. CDR3 sequence (DNA): TGTGCCAGCAGCCGGGTCTTGGAGGCCAGCCTCAACTATGGCTACACCTTC.

This clone was recorded a few times. This chain joins TRBV3-1 (or the pseudogene TRBV3-2) and TRBJ1-1, with 8 bases aligning to TRBD1. In germline, CDR1 is LGHDT, CDR2 YNNKEL (reference sequence). The trim removed 2 bases at V and 1 base at J, leaving 3 bases unmatched. The CDR3 runs 15 residues. The DNA of the CDR3 is TGTGCCAGCAGCCAAAGGGACAGGCCGAACACTGAAGCTTTCTTT. Protein sequence: CASSQRDRPNTEAFF.

The chain links TRBV13 to TRBJ2-1; D possibly corresponds to TRBD1 (6 bases). The CDR3 is made up of 14 amino acids. V was trimmed by 5 bases and J by 6 bases, leaving 14 bases between them. The germline V gene has CDR1 PRHDT and CDR2 FYEKMQ (reference sequence). Here the CDR3 DNA reads TGTGCCAGCAGCGCCAGGGGATCGGGCAATGAGCAGTTCTTC. It yields the protein CASSARGSGNEQFF.

The count of this clone is one. The CDR3 spells CASSQVAGGSYEQYF. The CDR3 DNA sequence: TGTGCCAGCAGTCAGGTAGCGGGGGGATCCTACGAGCAGTACTTC. The gene calls are TRBV6-5 and TRBJ2-7, with TRBD2 matching over 10 bases. Germline lookup yields CDR1 MNHEY and CDR2 SVGAGI. V trimming: 5 bases; J trimming: 1 base; junction bases outside the gene matches: 5. This CDR3 contains 15 residues.

V gene TRBV5-6 combines with J gene TRBJ1-3; D is undetermined. CDR3 length: 14 amino acids. Deletions cut 6 bases from V and 8 bases from J, with 18 bases between. The germline V gene has CDR1 SGHDT and CDR2 YYEEEE. CDR3 sequence: CASKVRSGSHTIYF. CDR3 nucleotide sequence: TGTGCCAGCAAGGTTAGGAGTGGATCCCACACCATATATTTT. The full variable domain, completed using reference TRBV5-6 and TRBJ1-3, is DAGVTQSPTHLIKTRGQQVTLRCSPKSGHDTVSWYQQALGQGPQFIFQYYEEEERQRGNFPDRFSGHQFPNYSSELNVNALLLGDSALYLCASKVRSGSHTIYFGEGSWLTVV.

The CDR3 DNA follows: TGTGCCAGCAGCTCGGACAGGTTCGGCTACGAGCAGTACTTC. Residues: CASSSDRFGYEQYF. The chain uses TRBV7-2 and TRBJ2-7, with 7 bases fitting TRBD1. V shed 4 bases, J shed 3 bases, and the junction held 6 bases outside the gene matches. The CDR3 runs 14 residues. CDR1 is SGHTA, CDR2 FQGNSA, per germline.

The chain employs TRBV9 and TRBJ1-2, with no clear D. Trimming shortened V by 0 bases and J by 8 bases, and 14 bases separated the two germline ends. This CDR3 is 14 amino acids long. Germline V gene lookup returns CDR1 SGDLS and CDR2 YYNGEE. The CDR3 sequence: CASSVGNGLQGYTF. The DNA of the CDR3 is TGTGCCAGCAGCGTAGGGAACGGGTTGCAGGGCTACACCTTC.

In nucleotides, the CDR3 is TGTGCCAGCAGCCCCTGGTACACCGGGGAGCTGTTTTTT. Its protein product is CASSPWYTGELFF. The rearrangement uses TRBV11-2 and TRBJ2-2; D call uncertain. This CDR3 is built from 13 residues. V lost 5 bases to trimming and J lost 3 bases, with 7 bases between them. Germline V CDR1 and CDR2: SGHAT, FQNNGV.

The V gene is TRBV28, the J gene TRBJ1-2; D is unresolved. The germline V gene encodes CDR1 MDHEN and CDR2 SYDVKM. There are 18 residues in the CDR3. With 6 bases removed from V and 3 bases from J, the gap between germline ends came to 26 bases. The CDR3 nucleotides are TGTGCCAGCAGCTTAGGAGGTGGTGGGGTCTTGGAGGACTATGGCTACACCTTC. Translation gives CASSLGGGGVLEDYGYTF.

The chain links TRBV20-1 to TRBJ1-1; D unclear. V lost 6 bases and J lost 8, with 10 bases in between. Looked up from germline, CDR1 is DFQATT and CDR2 is SNEGSKA (reference sequence). This CDR3 has 10 residues. The CDR3 DNA reads as TGCAGTGCCTTAGTCCGGGAAGCTTTCTTT. Translated: CSALVREAFF.

This chain links TRBV3-1 (or the pseudogene TRBV3-2) with TRBJ1-3; possible D gene TRBD1, 5 bases. Germline values: CDR1 LGHDT, CDR2 YNNKEL (reference sequence). Trimming pared 5 bases from V and 2 bases from J, leaving 13 bases between. This CDR3 spans 15 amino acids. The CDR3 region has the DNA TGTGCCAGCAGCTCTCGGGGCGCGCCTGGAAACACCATATATTTT. This sequence encodes CASSSRGAPGNTIYF.

The rearrangement uses TRBV29-1 and TRBJ1-1, with a tentative D call TRBD1 (6 bases). Germline assignment: CDR1 SQVTM and CDR2 ANQGSEA. This CDR3 spans 13 amino acids. V dropped 6 bases and J dropped 1 base, with 12 bases sitting between them. In nucleotides, the CDR3 is TGCAGCGTCACGACAGGAGGGAACACTGAAGCTTTCTTT. This encodes CSVTTGGNTEAFF.

The gene calls are TRBV4-1 and TRBJ1-6, with no clear D. Trimming removed 3 bases from V and 8 bases from J, with 14 bases in between. This CDR3 region has 15 residues. The germline gives CDR1 MGHRA, CDR2 YSYEKL. This CDR3 reads CASSQGRSSHSPLHF. The CDR3 nucleotides read TGCGCCAGCAGCCAGGGCAGGTCATCCCATTCACCCCTCCACTTT.